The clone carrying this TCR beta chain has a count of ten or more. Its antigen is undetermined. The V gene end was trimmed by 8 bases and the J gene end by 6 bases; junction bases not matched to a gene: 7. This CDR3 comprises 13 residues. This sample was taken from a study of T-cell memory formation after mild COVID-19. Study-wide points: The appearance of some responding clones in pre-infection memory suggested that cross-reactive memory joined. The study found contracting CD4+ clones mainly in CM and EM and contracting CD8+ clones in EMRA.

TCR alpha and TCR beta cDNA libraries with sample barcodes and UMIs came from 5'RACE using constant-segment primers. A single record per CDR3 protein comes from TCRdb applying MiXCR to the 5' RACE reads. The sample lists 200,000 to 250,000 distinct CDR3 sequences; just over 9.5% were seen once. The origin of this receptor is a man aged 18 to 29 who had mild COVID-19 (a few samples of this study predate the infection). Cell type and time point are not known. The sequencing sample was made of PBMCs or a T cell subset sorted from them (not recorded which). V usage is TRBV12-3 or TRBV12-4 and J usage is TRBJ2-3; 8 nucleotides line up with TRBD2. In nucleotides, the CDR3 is TGTGCCAGCCGCTGGACTAGCCGGGATACGCAGTATTTT. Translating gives CASRWTSRDTQYF.